The clone carrying this T cell receptor (beta chain) was seen a few times. The antigen is undetermined. From the 5' RACE reads, TCRdb called clonotypes with MiXCR, one entry per CDR3 protein. This table holds about 270,000 distinct CDR3 sequences, about a sixth found once. From germline, CDR1 is LGHNA and CDR2 YSLEER. The CDR3 sequence is 17 residues long. Trimming removed 3 bases from V and 3 bases from J, with 20 bases in between. This entry belongs to a study of T-cell memory formation after mild COVID-19. At the level of the study: TCR clusters were mostly confined to one donor each. Study results and limitations: Of the contracting clones, CD4+ ones lay mainly in CM and EM, and CD8+ ones in EMRA. Some clones that responded turned up in pre-infection memory, which suggests that cross-reactive memory joined in. Among clones peaking at day 37 in the second wave, SARS-CoV-2 specificity remained unconfirmed.

The chain links TRBV4-3 to TRBJ2-5, with a weak D call TRBD2 (6 bases). The origin of this receptor is a man younger than 30 who had mild COVID-19 (a few samples of this study predate the infection). Cell type and time point are not known. Sequenced: PBMCs or a T cell subset sorted from them (not recorded which). The CDR3 DNA is TGCGCCAGCAGCCAGGGGCCCTGGCAGGGAGGTGAAGAGACCCAGTACTTC. Its translation: CASSQGPWQGGEETQYF.